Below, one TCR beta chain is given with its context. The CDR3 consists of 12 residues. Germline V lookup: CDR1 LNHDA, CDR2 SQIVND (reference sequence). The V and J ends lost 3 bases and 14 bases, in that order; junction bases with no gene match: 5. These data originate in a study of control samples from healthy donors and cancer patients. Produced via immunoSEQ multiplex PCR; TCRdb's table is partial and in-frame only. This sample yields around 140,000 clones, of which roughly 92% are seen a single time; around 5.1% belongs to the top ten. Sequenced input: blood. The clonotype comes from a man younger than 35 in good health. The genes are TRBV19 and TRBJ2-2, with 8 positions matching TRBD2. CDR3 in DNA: TGTGCCAGTAGTATCGAAGCGGGGGCCCTGTTTTTT. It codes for CASSIEAGALFF.